This is a list of T cell receptor beta chains from one sample in a study of cytomegalovirus exposure and HLA in healthy donors. The method was immunoSEQ multiplex PCR; TCRdb's version includes in-frame clones alone and lacks a portion of them. Of 150,000 to 200,000 clones listed, approximately 86% were seen once; the top ten hold roughly 2%. The material sequenced was PBMCs. Every receptor here comes from a woman in her late teens or twenties in good health and CMV-seronegative. CDR3s include the opening cysteine and the closing phenylalanine or tryptophan. D genes are given only for firm matches. Clone size appears in some rows only: once, few, many, or a class for an expanded clone.

CDR3aa	CDR3nt	j_gene	d_gene	abundance	v_gene	len
CASSPSGGSVTQYF	TGTGCCAGCAGCCCCAGTGGAGGTTCGGTTACGCAGTATTTT	TRBJ2-3	-	-	TRBV7-2	14
CASRESLAGDTQYF	TGCGCCAGCAGGGAGAGCCTAGCTGGGGATACGCAGTATTTT	TRBJ2-3	-	-	TRBV5-1	14
CASSTGQQETQYF	TGTGCCAGCAGCACAGGACAGCAAGAGACCCAGTACTTC	TRBJ2-5	-	-	TRBV11-3	13
CASSIGQGAETQYF	TGTGCCAGCAGCATAGGACAGGGAGCGGAGACCCAGTACTTC	TRBJ2-5	-	-	TRBV21-1	14
CAINPRGAGDTGELFF	TGTGCCATCAATCCACGTGGCGCGGGAGACACCGGGGAGCTGTTTTTT	TRBJ2-2	TRBD2	-	TRBV10-3	16
CASGADQETQYF	TGTGCCAGCGGGGCAGATCAAGAGACCCAGTACTTC	TRBJ2-5	-	-	TRBV6-5	12
CASSHRDYNEQFF	TGTGCCAGCAGCCACCGGGACTACAATGAGCAGTTCTTC	TRBJ2-1	-	-	TRBV6-1	13
CAGAGGPGSYNEQFF	TGCGCCGGGGCGGGAGGGCCAGGGTCCTACAATGAGCAGTTCTTC	TRBJ2-1	TRBD2	once	TRBV6-1	15
CASSPGQGDQETQYF	TGTGCCAGCAGCCCGGGACAGGGGGACCAAGAGACCCAGTACTTC	TRBJ2-5	TRBD1	-	TRBV6-4	15
CATSTGSGYEQYF	TGTGCCACCAGCACGGGAAGCGGCTACGAGCAGTACTTC	TRBJ2-7	-	-	TRBV15	13
CASSTGTGRNTIYF	TGCGCCAGCAGCACCGGGACAGGAAGGAACACCATATATTTT	TRBJ1-3	TRBD1	few	TRBV5-1	14
CSVWAGDEKLFF	TGCAGCGTTTGGGCGGGGGATGAAAAACTGTTTTTT	TRBJ1-4	-	-	TRBV29-1	12
CASSPSGEEKLFF	TGCGCCAGCAGCCCCTCAGGGGAGGAAAAACTGTTTTTT	TRBJ1-4	-	-	TRBV5-1	13
CASSQTDRGTDTQYF	TGTGCCAGCTCGCAAACGGACAGGGGCACAGATACGCAGTATTTT	TRBJ2-3	TRBD1	-	TRBV18	15
CASSYARAGGQETQYF	TGTGCCAGCAGTTACGCGCGCGCGGGTGGACAAGAGACCCAGTACTTC	TRBJ2-5	-	-	TRBV6-5	16
CASSWTVSYNEQFF	TGTGCCAGCAGCTGGACAGTCTCCTACAATGAGCAGTTCTTC	TRBJ2-1	-	few	TRBV7-8	14
CASSSGTGEYYGYTF	TGTGCCAGCAGCTCCGGGACAGGAGAATACTATGGCTACACCTTC	TRBJ1-2	TRBD1	-	TRBV7-9	15
CASSEGQEHNEQFF	TGTGCCAGCAGCGAGGGACAGGAGCACAATGAGCAGTTCTTC	TRBJ2-1	TRBD1	-	TRBV6-1	14
CASSLIPPPAVVSGANVLTF	TGTGCCAGCAGCTTAATCCCCCCCCCAGCGGTAGTCTCTGGGGCCAACGTCCTGACTTTC	TRBJ2-6	-	-	TRBV7-6	20
CAWSVAGAFGYTF	TGTGCCTGGAGTGTGGCAGGGGCGTTTGGGTACACCTTC	TRBJ1-2	-	-	TRBV30	13
CAWSGTLGGSEETQYF	TGTGCCTGGAGTGGTACCCTGGGGGGTTCGGAGGAGACCCAGTACTTC	TRBJ2-5	-	-	TRBV30	16
CASSGTGLETQYF	TGTGCCAGCAGCGGGACAGGGTTAGAGACCCAGTACTTC	TRBJ2-5	TRBD1	few	TRBV7-8	13
CASSPTVGRVNEQYF	TGTGCCAGCAGTCCAACAGTTGGCAGGGTCAACGAGCAGTACTTC	TRBJ2-7	-	-	TRBV6-1	15
CASSFGAARGAREQYF	TGTGCCAGCAGTTTTGGAGCGGCCAGGGGGGCGCGGGAGCAGTACTTC	TRBJ2-7	-	-	TRBV27	16
CASKPHRRAVGAFF	TGTGCCAGCAAACCCCACAGGAGGGCGGTCGGAGCTTTCTTT	TRBJ1-1	-	-	TRBV27	14
CASSIGWSARAEAFF	TGTGCCAGTTCAATAGGGTGGTCCGCGCGGGCTGAAGCTTTCTTT	TRBJ1-1	-	-	TRBV19	15
CASSLRLAGAGGELFF	TGTGCCAGCAGCCTCAGACTAGCGGGGGCCGGCGGGGAGCTGTTTTTT	TRBJ2-2	TRBD2	-	TRBV14	16
CASRPLRGEERSGNTIYF	TGTGCCAGCAGACCACTCCGAGGTGAGGAGCGCTCTGGAAACACCATATATTTT	TRBJ1-3	-	once	TRBV11-2	18
CASSPFPAGGQETQYF	TGTGCCAGCAGTCCCTTTCCAGCGGGAGGGCAAGAGACCCAGTACTTC	TRBJ2-5	TRBD2	once	TRBV28	16